These 9 T cell receptor beta chains came from one sample sequenced in a study of blood T cell repertoires in COVID-19. Profiled with immunoSEQ multiplex PCR; TCRdb holds only in-frame clones, not every one. The repertoire holds around 150,000 clones, with 85% to 90% as singletons. Sequencing was done on a sample of peripheral blood. The receptors here all came from a woman aged 55 to 70 with active COVID-19.

The V and J genes are TRBV6-2 or TRBV6-3 and TRBJ1-2; D unclear. CDR1 and CDR2 from the germline V gene are MNHEY and SVGEGT. The CDR3 is 15 amino acids. V gave up 5 bases and J gave up 4 bases, with 17 bases separating them. The CDR3 region has the DNA TGTGCCAGCAGTCCGCGGGAGGATTTTTTCTATGGCTACACCTTC. Its translation: CASSPREDFFYGYTF.

The sample holds one count of this clone. V usage is TRBV28 and J usage is TRBJ2-3; 7 bases align to TRBD2. CDR1 and CDR2 (germline): MDHEN, SYDVKM. The CDR3 spans 18 residues. V lost 6 bases to trimming and J lost 0 bases; unmatched junction nucleotides: 15. DNA of the CDR3: TGTGCCAGCAGACCACTCCCTCGGCGGGAGTTGAGCACAGATACGCAGTATTTT. Residues: CASRPLPRRELSTDTQYF.

V and J are TRBV4-3 and TRBJ2-6; TRBD1 agrees at 8 bases. The CDR3 is 19 amino acids. The V segment lost 3 bases and the J segment 0 bases; nucleotides outside the gene matches: 10. Germline V CDR1 and CDR2: LGHNA, YSLEER. The CDR3 reads CASSQVGQGWLSGANVLTF. CDR3 DNA sequence: TGCGCCAGCAGCCAGGTTGGACAGGGATGGCTCTCTGGGGCCAACGTCCTGACTTTC.

The CDR3 sequence is CASSDPRGTNSPLHF. In DNA form, the CDR3 reads TGTGCCAGCAGTGATCCGCGGGGAACCAATTCACCCCTCCACTTT. The rearrangement uses TRBV6-1 and TRBJ1-6; the D is unclear. Germline V lookup: CDR1 MNHNS, CDR2 SASEGT. V gave up 3 bases and J gave up 7 bases, with 13 bases separating them. The CDR3 length is 15 residues.

The chain has TRBV4-2 and TRBJ1-2, with a possible D match to TRBD1 (6 bases). CDR3 length equals 15 residues. V shed 2 bases and J shed 4 bases, with 14 bases lying between them. From germline, CDR1 is LGHNA and CDR2 YNFKEQ. CDR3 region: CASSQTGTVVYGYTF. CDR3 DNA sequence: TGTGCCAGCAGCCAAACAGGGACGGTGGTCTATGGCTACACCTTC.

The V and J genes are TRBV5-1 and TRBJ2-1; D is unclear. CDR1 is SGHRS and CDR2 is YFSETQ in the germline V gene. Trimming shortened V by 3 bases and J by 6 bases, and 16 bases separated the two germline ends. The length of the CDR3 is 15 residues. CDR3 nucleotides: TGCGCCAGCAGCTCCTCCGCGCTAAGAGGCAATGAGCAGTTCTTC. It is translated as CASSSSALRGNEQFF. Complete variable domain (other parts from reference TRBV5-1 and TRBJ2-1): KAGVTQTPRYLIKTRGQQVTLSCSPISGHRSVSWYQQTPGQGLQFLFEYFSETQRNKGNFPGRFSGRQFSNSRSEMNVSTLELGDSALYLCASSSSALRGNEQFFGPGTRLTVL.

CDR3 loop: CASSQSRDRVRQYF. The CDR3, as DNA: TGTGCCAGCAGTCAGTCCCGGGACAGGGTTCGGCAGTACTTC. The rearrangement joins TRBV6-5 to TRBJ2-7, with 9 bases that match TRBD1. CDR1 and CDR2 (germline): MNHEY, SVGAGI. V dropped 5 bases and J dropped 9; count of bases not matched to a gene: 11. The CDR3 spans 14 residues.

The CDR3 is CASSPSLRTGVQYF. CDR3 DNA sequence: TGTGCCAGCAGTCCTTCCCTACGAACTGGTGTGCAGTACTTC. The J gene is TRBJ2-7, the V gene TRBV28; D is unclear. Trimming removed 5 bases from V and 9 bases from J, with 20 bases in between. The CDR3 is 14 amino acids. Germline V gene data show CDR1 as MDHEN and CDR2 as SYDVKM.

This chain connects TRBV7-3 to TRBJ2-5; tentative D call: TRBD1 (5 bases). V was cut by 0 bases and J by 1 base, with 12 bases left in between. From germline, CDR1 is SGHTA and CDR2 FQGTGA. The CDR3 is 16 residues long. As DNA, the CDR3 is TGTGCCAGCAGCTTAACCGTAGGGCAGGGCCAAGAGACCCAGTACTTC. It yields the protein CASSLTVGQGQETQYF.